The entry below describes one T cell receptor beta chain. Antigen: not known. The data derive from a study of OX40 agonist ivuxolimab in advanced cancers. At the level of the study: Given to patients was ivuxolimab, an agonistic anti-OX40 (CD134) antibody. Findings of the study overall: Expanded clones were, on average, more numerous among CD8+ T cells than CD4+.

The V gene's germline CDR1 is MNHEY and CDR2 SVGAGI. V lost 5 bases, J lost 3 bases, and 3 bases stayed unmatched. The CDR3 length is 13 residues. Using immunoSEQ multiplex PCR, the repertoire was profiled, and TCRdb retains in-frame clones only, with some absent. Counted here are 78,000 or so clones, 70% to 90% occurring once; the ten biggest clones make up about a sixth. The sequence was collected from an adult with an advanced solid tumor such as melanoma, head and neck, liver or kidney cancer. The source material was CD4+ or CD8+ T cells sorted from blood, sampled in a trial of the OX40 agonist ivuxolimab. The rearrangement joins TRBV6-5 to TRBJ2-7; 8 bases are a match to TRBD2. The CDR3 DNA reads TGTGCCAGCAGTGGTCGGGAGGGCTACGAGCAGTACTTC. Residues: CASSGREGYEQYF.